This is a list of T cell receptor beta chains from one sample in a study of T cells in Graves' hyperthyroidism and ophthalmopathy. Using its own MiXCR run on the multiplex PCR reads, TCRdb lists one record per CDR3 protein. Among hundreds of thousands of distinct CDR3 sequences listed, more than 14% were seen once. Sequencing was carried out using blood. The receptors shown here come from a woman in her forties or fifties with Graves' ophthalmopathy. Each CDR3 is given with its conserved first and last residue. The D gene is left open where the match is weak. For some rows the clone size is stated as once, few or many, or as a class when expanded; others skip it.

j_call d_call v_call clone_size cdr3_nt cdr3_aa
TRBJ2-3 - TRBV11-2 many TGTGCCAGCAGCCGACTCACGGCCCGGGGAGATACGCAGTATTTT CASSRLTARGDTQYF
TRBJ2-7 TRBD1 TRBV2 - TGTGCCAGCACCTCCCGTTGGGACAGGGCCTACGAGCAGTACTTC CASTSRWDRAYEQYF
TRBJ2-3 - TRBV11-2 few TGTGCCAGCAGGCGCGGGCGGGGCCAATCAGATACGCAGTATTTT CASRRGRGQSDTQYF
TRBJ2-4 - TRBV3-2 - TGTGCCAGCAGCCATAGGAGCAGACTTCTAGCCAAAAACATTCAGTACTTC CASSHRSRLLAKNIQYF
TRBJ2-1 TRBD1 TRBV3-1 many TGTGCCAGCACGAGGGGGCAATCCCCCTACAATGAGCAGTTCTTC CASTRGQSPYNEQFF
TRBJ1-1 - TRBV27 many TGTGCCAGCAGTAAATACACCTACATGAACACTGAAGCTTTCTTT CASSKYTYMNTEAFF
TRBJ2-1 - TRBV6-1 many TGTGCCAGCAGGCCTTCGCGGAACAATGAGCAGTTCTTC CASRPSRNNEQFF
TRBJ2-2 - TRBV4-3 few TGCGCCAGCAGCCAAGATGGTATAGCGGAGGGCACCGGGGAGCTGTTTTTT CASSQDGIAEGTGELFF
TRBJ2-5 - TRBV20-1 few TGCAGTGCTAGAGTTACGGGAGTTATCGAGACCCAGTACTTC CSARVTGVIETQYF
TRBJ2-3 TRBD1 TRBV11-2 many TGTGCCAGCAGCTTCGGACAGGGTAGAATGGATACGCAGTATTTT CASSFGQGRMDTQYF
TRBJ2-7 - TRBV28 many TGTGCCAGCAGTTCCTTCAGGGAGCAGTACTTC CASSSFREQYF
TRBJ1-1 - TRBV10-3 - TGTGCCATCAGTGCCGGCGGACCGAACACTGAAGCTTTCTTT CAISAGGPNTEAFF
TRBJ2-7 TRBD1 TRBV20-1 many TGCAGTGCTTGGGCTACCGGGACAGGTTTGGGGGAGCAGTACTTC CSAWATGTGLGEQYF
TRBJ1-5 TRBD1 TRBV18 many TGTGCCAGCTCACCACTTCAGGGACAGGGGGATCAGCCCCAGCATTTT CASSPLQGQGDQPQHF
TRBJ2-7 TRBD2 TRBV12-3/TRBV12-4 - TGTGCCAGCAGTTTAGGGCTAGCGGGAGGGCCCGACGAGCAGTACTTC CASSLGLAGGPDEQYF
TRBJ2-5 TRBD2 TRBV11-3 - TGTGCCAGCAGCCTAGGACTAGCGGGAAGTTTGGAGACCCAGTACTTC CASSLGLAGSLETQYF
TRBJ2-7 - TRBV12-5 many TGTGCTAGTGGAGAACCCAGCGGATCCGCCTACGAGCAGTACTTC CASGEPSGSAYEQYF
TRBJ2-2 TRBD1 TRBV5-5 many TGTGCCAGCAGAGAGACAGGGTCGGGCACCGGGGAGCTGTTTTTT CASRETGSGTGELFF
TRBJ2-5 - TRBV10-3 - TGTGCCATCATGGAGGACTTGATTTCGGGCCAGTACTTC CAIMEDLISGQYF
TRBJ1-1 - TRBV20-1 medium-sized TGCAGTGCTAGAGATAATGCTGAAGCTTTCTTT CSARDNAEAFF
TRBJ2-1 - TRBV7-2 - TGTGCCAGCAGACTAGGCGGGGGCGGGAGCTCCTACAATGAGCAGTTCTTC CASRLGGGGSSYNEQFF
TRBJ2-7 - TRBV27 few TGTGCCAGCAGTTGGGGAACCTACGAGCAGTACTTC CASSWGTYEQYF
TRBJ2-2 TRBD1 TRBV29-1 few TGCAGCGCCCGGCCCAGACAGGGCAACACCGGGGAGCTGTTTTTT CSARPRQGNTGELFF
TRBJ1-2 - TRBV11-2 many TGTGCCAGCAGCTACGACCCGAATGCGGGCTACACCTTC CASSYDPNAGYTF
TRBJ2-7 - TRBV28 many TGTGCCAGCAGCATTATGCACCTAGGAAGAGGTGGACTCTACGAGCAGTACTTC CASSIMHLGRGGLYEQYF
TRBJ2-1 - TRBV7-9 many TGTGCCAGCAGCTTAGTTCAGGGCAATTACAATGAGCAGTTCTTC CASSLVQGNYNEQFF